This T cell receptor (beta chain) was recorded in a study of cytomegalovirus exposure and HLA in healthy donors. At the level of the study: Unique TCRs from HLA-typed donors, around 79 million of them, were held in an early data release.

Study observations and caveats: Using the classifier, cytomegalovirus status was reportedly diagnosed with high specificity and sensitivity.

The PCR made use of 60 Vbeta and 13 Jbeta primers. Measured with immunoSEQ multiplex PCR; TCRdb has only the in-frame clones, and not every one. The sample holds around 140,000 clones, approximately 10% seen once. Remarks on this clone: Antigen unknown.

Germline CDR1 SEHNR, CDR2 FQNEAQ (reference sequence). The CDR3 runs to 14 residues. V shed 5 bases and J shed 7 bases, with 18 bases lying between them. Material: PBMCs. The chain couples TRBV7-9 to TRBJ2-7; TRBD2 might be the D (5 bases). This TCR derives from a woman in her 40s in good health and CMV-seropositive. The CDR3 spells CASSPPRGREEQYF. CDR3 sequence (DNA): TGTGCCAGCAGCCCCCCCAGAGGCCGGGAAGAGCAGTACTTC. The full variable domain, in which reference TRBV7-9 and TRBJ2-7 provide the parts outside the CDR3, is DTGVSQNPRHKITKRGQNVTFRCDPISEHNRLYWYRQTLGQGPEFLTYFQNEAQLEKSRLLSDRFSAERPKGSFSTLEIQRTEQGDSAMYLCASSPPRGREEQYFGPGTRLTVT.